One sample yielded the 26 T cell receptor beta chains listed below, sequenced in a study of cytomegalovirus exposure and HLA in healthy donors (dated by TCRdb to the late 2010s). Library method: the immunoSEQ multiplex PCR assay. A mixture of 60 forward primers for TCR Vbeta segments and 13 reverse primers for TCR Jbeta segments was used in the multiplex PCR. TCRdb holds this immuneACCESS table with in-frame rearrangements only. Some clones are missing; in checked studies, unresolved V genes explain under half, and the rest has no known cause. Recorded for this sample are about 140,000 clones; roughly four fifths of them occurred a single time. Of the sample, under 2% is held by the ten largest clones. Source material: PBMCs. These receptors were obtained from a female donor in good health and CMV-seronegative.

The V and J genes are TRBV12-5 and TRBJ2-7, with D maybe TRBD2 (5 bases). The CDR3 spans 14 residues. The germline V and J ends were trimmed by 1 base and 7 bases, with 14 bases remaining between them. Germline V gene data show CDR1 as LGHNT and CDR2 as FRNRAP. The CDR3 region is CASGLGLPPGEQYF. CDR3 in DNA: TGTGCTAGTGGTTTGGGACTACCTCCGGGGGAGCAGTACTTC.

The rearrangement links TRBV18 to TRBJ1-2; 8 bases match TRBD1. CDR3 length: 14 residues. Germline V gene lookup returns CDR1 KGHSH and CDR2 LQKENI. J lost 5 bases, V lost 0 bases, and 2 bases had no gene match. For the CDR3, the DNA is TGTGCCAGCTCACCACCTGGACAGGGTTATGGCTACACCTTC. Encoded protein: CASSPPGQGYGYTF.

This chain connects TRBV5-1 to TRBJ1-1, with D perhaps TRBD1 (5 bases). The CDR3 runs 14 residues. Deletions cut 0 bases from V and 1 base from J, with 7 bases between. The germline V gene encodes CDR1 SGHRS and CDR2 YFSETQ. This chain's CDR3 is CASSLERGNTEAFF. The CDR3 region has the DNA TGCGCCAGCAGCTTGGAAAGGGGGAACACTGAAGCTTTCTTT.

This chain joins TRBV7-3 and TRBJ2-2, with 12 bases fitting TRBD2. Looked up from germline, CDR1 is SGHTA and CDR2 is FQGTGA. The CDR3 sequence is 19 residues long. After removal of 5 bases from V and 3 bases from J, the junction contained 13 bases not matched to a gene. The CDR3 is CASSLRGLAGGPDTGELFF. DNA of the CDR3: TGTGCCAGCAGCCTAAGGGGCCTAGCGGGGGGGCCGGACACCGGGGAGCTGTTTTTT.

The chain links TRBV4-1 to TRBJ1-5, with 7 bases that match TRBD1. CDR3 length equals 16 residues. With V trimmed by 0 bases and J by 4 bases, 6 bases remained unmatched. Looked up from germline, CDR1 is MGHRA and CDR2 is YSYEKL. Here the CDR3 DNA reads TGCGCCAGCAGCCAAGATTCTGGGACAGCTAATCAGCCCCAGCATTTT. This sequence encodes CASSQDSGTANQPQHF.

The J gene is TRBJ1-1, the V gene TRBV6-6; D not resolved. V was shortened by 5 bases and J by 11 bases, with 18 bases between the two germline ends. This CDR3 is built from 13 residues. Germline assignment: CDR1 MNHNY and CDR2 SVGAGI (reference sequence). CDR3 region: CASSTPDNCRAFF. CDR3 DNA sequence: TGTGCCAGCAGTACACCAGACAATTGCAGGGCTTTCTTT.

V is TRBV21-1 and J is TRBJ2-2; TRBD2, the table's D call, was not compared with the DNA. TRBV21-1 is given as a pseudogene. This CDR3 contains 15 residues. CDR3 region: CARLAGGRDTGELFF. In nucleotides, the CDR3 is TGTGCCCGGCTAGCGGGAGGGCGGGACACCGGGGAGCTGTTTTTT.

This chain joins TRBV6-5 and TRBJ1-2; 7 bases match TRBD1. The germline V gene has CDR1 MNHEY and CDR2 SVGAGI. Trimming at V came to 6 bases and at J to 4 bases, leaving 8 bases not matched to a gene. The CDR3 length is 14 residues. The CDR3 region is CASSPGQFFYGYTF. The CDR3 nucleotides are TGTGCCAGCAGCCCGGGACAGTTTTTCTATGGCTACACCTTC.

The chain couples TRBV25-1 to TRBJ1-1; D call uncertain. In germline, CDR1 is MGHDK, CDR2 SYGVNS. This CDR3 comprises 12 residues. V was trimmed by 9 bases and J by 0 bases, leaving 8 bases between them. The CDR3 DNA sequence: TGTGCCAGTTGCGATTTGAACACTGAAGCTTTCTTT. Encoded protein: CASCDLNTEAFF.

The DNA for the CDR3 is TGTGCCAGCAGCGCAGGGAACACAGATACGCAGTATTTT. Amino acids: CASSAGNTDTQYF. The chain is built from TRBV6-4 and TRBJ2-3; TRBD1 is a possible D gene (5 bases). The CDR3 consists of 13 residues. The V and J ends lost 6 bases and 2 bases respectively, with 9 bases between them. Germline V CDR1 and CDR2: MRHNA, SNTAGT.

The chain employs TRBV6-5 and TRBJ1-1; D unclear. Germline loops: CDR1 MNHEY, CDR2 SVGAGI. Trimming removed 7 bases from V and 4 bases from J, with 13 bases in between. This CDR3 contains 13 residues. The CDR3 reads CASTLYEGTEAFF. Here the CDR3 DNA reads TGTGCCAGCACCCTGTATGAGGGCACTGAAGCTTTCTTT.

The chain joins TRBV11-3 to TRBJ1-6, with 7 bases identical to TRBD1. The ends lost 1 base at V and 7 bases at J; junction bases unmatched: 4. This CDR3 has 15 residues. The V gene's germline CDR1 is SGHNT and CDR2 YENEEA. The DNA of the CDR3 is TGTGCCAGCAGCTTAGGACAGGGAGCAAATTCACCCCTCCACTTT. Translation gives CASSLGQGANSPLHF.

This chain links TRBV5-1 with TRBJ2-6, with TRBD1 identical over 8 bases. CDR1 and CDR2 from the germline V gene are SGHRS and YFSETQ. The CDR3 has 17 residues. Germline trimming cut 4 bases from V and 0 bases from J; bases unmatched to any gene: 6. CDR3: CASSGYTGGSGANVLTF. CDR3 bases: TGCGCCAGCAGCGGATACACAGGGGGCTCTGGGGCCAACGTCCTGACTTTC.

V usage is TRBV5-1 and J usage is TRBJ2-1; 11 nucleotides line up with TRBD2. The trim removed 4 bases at V and 3 bases at J, leaving 6 bases unmatched. Germline V gene sequence: CDR1 SGHRS, CDR2 YFSETQ. The length of the CDR3 is 16 residues. The CDR3 DNA is TGCGCCAGCAGCGCCCGACTAGCGGGGAACTACAATGAGCAGTTCTTC. It yields the protein CASSARLAGNYNEQFF.

The rearrangement uses TRBV19 and TRBJ2-2; no firm D call. Trimming left V 0 bases short and J 0 bases short, with 5 bases between. The CDR3 runs to 15 residues. CDR1 is LNHDA and CDR2 is SQIVND in the germline V gene (reference sequence). The CDR3 DNA is TGTGCCAGTAGTATAGAAGGAGCGAACACCGGGGAGCTGTTTTTT. Translated: CASSIEGANTGELFF.

This clone was seen once. The rearrangement uses TRBV2 and TRBJ1-1, with 11 bases matching TRBD1. V lost 6 bases to trimming and J lost 4 bases; unmatched junction nucleotides: 7. This CDR3 contains 15 residues. In germline, CDR1 is SNHLY, CDR2 FYNNEI. CDR3: CASSGQGARGTEAFF. In nucleotides, the CDR3 is TGTGCCAGCAGCGGACAGGGGGCGCGCGGCACTGAAGCTTTCTTT.

The chain is built from TRBV27 and TRBJ2-1; a weak D match, TRBD2 (5 bases). This CDR3 is 15 amino acids long. Trimming left V 6 bases short and J 2 bases short, with 14 bases between. Germline V gene lookup returns CDR1 MNHEY and CDR2 SMNVEV (reference sequence). The CDR3 region has the DNA TGTGCCAGCAGCCCCACGCGGGTGGCCTACAATGAGCAGTTCTTC. Translating it yields CASSPTRVAYNEQFF.

In its sample, this clone was seen a few times. The chain recombines TRBV15 with TRBJ1-1, with 10 bases matching TRBD1. Germline V gene data show CDR1 as LNHNV and CDR2 as YYDKDF (reference sequence). Losses at the gene ends were 5 bases for V and 1 base for J; bases not matched to a gene: 7. There are 16 residues in the CDR3. The CDR3 region is CATSPPGTGENTEAFF. Written as DNA, the CDR3 is TGTGCCACCAGCCCTCCCGGGACAGGGGAGAACACTGAAGCTTTCTTT.

This rearrangement joins TRBV27 to TRBJ1-2; D not certain. The CDR3 is 13 amino acids. Trimming stripped 2 bases from V and 8 bases from J, with 12 bases between. CDR1 and CDR2 (germline): MNHEY, SMNVEV (reference sequence). CDR3 loop: CASSLGVRNGYTF. The CDR3 DNA sequence: TGTGCCAGCAGTTTAGGCGTCAGGAACGGCTACACCTTC.

The V gene is TRBV7-8, the J gene TRBJ1-5, with D maybe TRBD1 (6 bases). Trimming left V 5 bases short and J 5 bases short, with 16 bases between. In germline, CDR1 is SGHVS, CDR2 FQNEAQ. CDR3 size: 15 residues. The CDR3 loop reads CASSPLDRLYQPQHF. CDR3 in DNA: TGTGCCAGCAGCCCACTAGACAGGTTGTATCAGCCCCAGCATTTT.

The chain uses TRBV30 and TRBJ2-7; 13 bases agree with TRBD2. This CDR3 comprises 13 residues. CDR1 is GTSNPN, CDR2 SVGIG, per germline (reference sequence). Trimming took 7 bases from V and 6 from J; bases not matched to a gene: 6. The CDR3 nucleotides read TGTGCCTCAGGACTAGCGGGAGCGGGCGAGCAGTACTTC. Its translation: CASGLAGAGEQYF.

V gene TRBV7-6 combines with J gene TRBJ1-1; the D gene is possibly TRBD1 (5 bases). Germline V gives CDR1 SGHVS, CDR2 FNYEAQ. Trimming removed 5 bases from V and 5 bases from J, with 18 bases in between. The CDR3 contains 15 residues. The CDR3 reads CASSHRPGLFTEAFF. The CDR3 DNA reads TGTGCCAGCAGCCACCGTCCGGGACTTTTTACTGAAGCTTTCTTT.

This clone was seen a few times. The rearrangement uses TRBV7-3 and TRBJ1-2, with TRBD1 matching over 7 bases. The V and J ends lost 1 base and 0 bases, in that order; junction bases with no gene match: 8. Per germline, CDR1 SGHTA and CDR2 FQGTGA. The CDR3 extends over 17 amino acids. CDR3 in amino acids: CASSLNRDSLPNYGYTF. The CDR3 bases are TGTGCCAGCAGCTTAAATCGGGACAGCCTTCCTAACTATGGCTACACCTTC.

The chain is built from TRBV7-3 and TRBJ1-2; D is possibly TRBD1 (5 bases). Germline loops: CDR1 SGHTA, CDR2 FQGTGA. The V end lost 3 bases, the J end lost 5 bases, and 13 bases lay between the germline ends. This CDR3 has 14 amino acids. Here the CDR3 DNA reads TGTGCCAGCAGCTTCAGCGGGACCGAATATGGCTACACCTTC. Translated: CASSFSGTEYGYTF.

This chain uses TRBV2 with TRBJ2-5, with D possibly TRBD1 on 5 matching bases. This CDR3 is 13 amino acids long. The germline V gene has CDR1 SNHLY and CDR2 FYNNEI. V lost 8 bases and J lost 1, with 11 bases in between. In DNA, the CDR3 is TGTGCCAGCCTGCGACAGCTCCAAGAGACCCAGTACTTC. Amino acids: CASLRQLQETQYF.

The rearrangement uses TRBV19 and TRBJ2-2; D is undetermined. Germline V gene data show CDR1 as LNHDA and CDR2 as SQIVND (reference sequence). V was cut by 6 bases and J by 4 bases, with 6 bases left in between. CDR3 length equals 12 residues. The CDR3 sequence: CASRYSTGELFF. In DNA, the CDR3 is TGTGCCAGTAGATATAGCACCGGGGAGCTGTTTTTT.